A selection of T cell receptor beta chains follows, all from one sample in a study of blood T cell repertoires in COVID-19. Sequenced by immunoSEQ multiplex PCR; TCRdb stores in-frame clones only, minus some. The sample lists tens of thousands of clones, around 81% occurring once. The sample taken for sequencing was peripheral blood. Source of these receptors: a woman aged 70-85 years with acute or convalescent COVID-19. Both conserved end residues are part of each CDR3. The order of the fields is V gene, D gene, J gene, clone size, CDR3 DNA, CDR3 protein. D genes are given only for firm matches. Some rows mark clone size as missing; the rest say once, few, many or name a class of expanded clone.

V gene: TRBV21-1; D gene: .; J gene: TRBJ1-2; clone size: .; CDR3 DNA: TGTGCCAGCAGTGGACAGGGGGCCCTGGGCGGCTACACCTTC; CDR3 protein: CASSGQGALGGYTF
V gene: TRBV6-5; D gene: .; J gene: TRBJ1-3; clone size: .; CDR3 DNA: TGTGCCAGCAAGTATCCCGGCTCTGGAAACACCATATATTTT; CDR3 protein: CASKYPGSGNTIYF
V gene: TRBV6-4; D gene: .; J gene: TRBJ1-2; clone size: .; CDR3 DNA: TGTGCCAGCAGTGACTCGTGGCAATCTGATGGCTACACCTTC; CDR3 protein: CASSDSWQSDGYTF
V gene: TRBV29-1; D gene: .; J gene: TRBJ1-2; clone size: .; CDR3 DNA: TGCAGCGTCGTGACAACGACCTCCTATGGCTACACCTTC; CDR3 protein: CSVVTTTSYGYTF
V gene: TRBV2; D gene: .; J gene: TRBJ2-3; clone size: .; CDR3 DNA: TGTGCCAGCAAAGCGAGCACAGATACGCAGTATTTT; CDR3 protein: CASKASTDTQYF
V gene: TRBV20-1; D gene: .; J gene: TRBJ1-2; clone size: .; CDR3 DNA: TGCAGTGCTACGGACAGCTATGGCTACACCTTC; CDR3 protein: CSATDSYGYTF
V gene: TRBV28; D gene: .; J gene: TRBJ1-2; clone size: .; CDR3 DNA: TGTGCCAGCAACCAGGGTCGTGGCTACACCTTC; CDR3 protein: CASNQGRGYTF
V gene: TRBV5-1; D gene: .; J gene: TRBJ1-2; clone size: once; CDR3 DNA: TGCGCCAGCAGCTTCTCAGCAACTAATGGTTATGGCTACACCTTC; CDR3 protein: CASSFSATNGYGYTF
V gene: TRBV18; D gene: .; J gene: TRBJ1-1; clone size: .; CDR3 DNA: TGTGCCAGCTCAGGACAGAAGAACACTGAAGCTTTCTTT; CDR3 protein: CASSGQKNTEAFF
V gene: TRBV5-1; D gene: TRBD1; J gene: TRBJ1-2; clone size: once; CDR3 DNA: TGCGCCAGCAGCTTGACAATCGGACAGGGAGGCGGCTACACCTTC; CDR3 protein: CASSLTIGQGGGYTF
V gene: TRBV18; D gene: .; J gene: TRBJ2-2; clone size: .; CDR3 DNA: TGTGCCAGCTCACCTTGGAGAACGAACACCGGGGAGCTGTTTTTT; CDR3 protein: CASSPWRTNTGELFF
V gene: TRBV24-1; D gene: TRBD1; J gene: TRBJ2-7; clone size: .; CDR3 DNA: TGTGCCACCAGTGAAATCCGGACAGGCCCACCCTTCGAGCAGTACTTC; CDR3 protein: CATSEIRTGPPFEQYF
V gene: TRBV30; D gene: .; J gene: TRBJ2-5; clone size: .; CDR3 DNA: TGTGCCTGGAGTCAGACCGCAGGGCAAGAGACCCAGTACTTC; CDR3 protein: CAWSQTAGQETQYF
V gene: TRBV2; D gene: .; J gene: TRBJ1-1; clone size: once; CDR3 DNA: TGTGCCAGCAGCCCCGGGAGGAACACTGAAGCTTTCTTT; CDR3 protein: CASSPGRNTEAFF
V gene: TRBV6-6; D gene: .; J gene: TRBJ1-2; clone size: .; CDR3 DNA: TGTGCCAGCAGGGACAGACTTCTGCTTGACTATGGCTACACCTTC; CDR3 protein: CASRDRLLLDYGYTF
V gene: TRBV5-4; D gene: .; J gene: TRBJ1-1; clone size: few; CDR3 DNA: TGTGCCAGCAGCCACCGGGGTGAGAACACTGAAGCTTTCTTT; CDR3 protein: CASSHRGENTEAFF
V gene: TRBV15; D gene: TRBD1; J gene: TRBJ2-2; clone size: few; CDR3 DNA: TGTGCCACCAGCAGAATCGACAGGGGAAGCACCGGGGAGCTGTTTTTT; CDR3 protein: CATSRIDRGSTGELFF
V gene: TRBV7-9; D gene: .; J gene: TRBJ2-1; clone size: .; CDR3 DNA: TGTGCCAGCAGCTTGGGCAGGGGTGCCTACAATGAGCAGTTCTTC; CDR3 protein: CASSLGRGAYNEQFF
V gene: TRBV28; D gene: TRBD1; J gene: TRBJ1-1; clone size: once; CDR3 DNA: TGTGCCAGCAGCTTACAGGGGGTGAACACTGAAGCTTTCTTT; CDR3 protein: CASSLQGVNTEAFF
V gene: TRBV3-1/TRBV3-2; D gene: .; J gene: TRBJ1-1; clone size: .; CDR3 DNA: TGTGCCAGCAGCCAAGCCTCAGACAGAATCCCTGAAGCTTTCTTT; CDR3 protein: CASSQASDRIPEAFF
V gene: TRBV11-2; D gene: .; J gene: TRBJ1-2; clone size: .; CDR3 DNA: TGTGCCAGCAGCCCTAGCCGGGAGTGGGGCAATAGTAACTATGGCTACACCTTC; CDR3 protein: CASSPSREWGNSNYGYTF
V gene: TRBV27; D gene: TRBD1; J gene: TRBJ2-1; clone size: few; CDR3 DNA: TGTGCCAGCAGTTTCTTCCGGGACAGGGCTGACAATGAGCAGTTCTTC; CDR3 protein: CASSFFRDRADNEQFF
V gene: TRBV30; D gene: TRBD1; J gene: TRBJ1-1; clone size: .; CDR3 DNA: TGTGCCTGGAGTGTACGGACAGGGTTGAAAACTGAAGCTTTCTTT; CDR3 protein: CAWSVRTGLKTEAFF
V gene: TRBV14; D gene: .; J gene: TRBJ2-1; clone size: .; CDR3 DNA: TGTGCCAGCAGCCAAGAGGTCGCGAGAAATGAGCAGTTCTTC; CDR3 protein: CASSQEVARNEQFF
V gene: TRBV4-1; D gene: .; J gene: TRBJ2-1; clone size: .; CDR3 DNA: TGCGCCAGCAGCCCACAGGATTACTCCTACAATGAGCAGTTCTTC; CDR3 protein: CASSPQDYSYNEQFF
V gene: TRBV5-1; D gene: TRBD1; J gene: TRBJ2-1; clone size: .; CDR3 DNA: TGCGCCAGCAGCTTTGGGGGGACAGGGTATTACAATGAGCAGTTCTTC; CDR3 protein: CASSFGGTGYYNEQFF
V gene: TRBV5-6; D gene: TRBD1; J gene: TRBJ1-1; clone size: .; CDR3 DNA: TGTGCCAGCAGCCCCCGGACAGGGCCTTATGGCGCTGAAGCTTTCTTT; CDR3 protein: CASSPRTGPYGAEAFF
V gene: TRBV5-1; D gene: .; J gene: TRBJ1-1; clone size: few; CDR3 DNA: TGCGCCAGCAGCTTGAGGGCCCCGGGACATCAGAACACTGAAGCTTTCTTT; CDR3 protein: CASSLRAPGHQNTEAFF
V gene: TRBV3-1/TRBV3-2; D gene: .; J gene: TRBJ2-2; clone size: .; CDR3 DNA: TGTGCCAGCAGCCAAGCCCCCCCCGGGACACCGAACACCGGGGAGCTGTTTTTT; CDR3 protein: CASSQAPPGTPNTGELFF
V gene: TRBV7-6; D gene: .; J gene: TRBJ2-5; clone size: .; CDR3 DNA: TGTGCCAGCAGCTTAGGAAGGACTAACCAAGAGACCCAGTACTTC; CDR3 protein: CASSLGRTNQETQYF
V gene: TRBV19; D gene: TRBD1; J gene: TRBJ2-4; clone size: .; CDR3 DNA: TGTGCCAGTAGTATATGGGAGACAGGGGCGGCCAAAAACATTCAGTACTTC; CDR3 protein: CASSIWETGAAKNIQYF
V gene: TRBV5-1; D gene: .; J gene: TRBJ1-6; clone size: .; CDR3 DNA: TGCGCCAGCAGCTTGGGTCTTGTCCGGGATTCACCCCTCCACTTT; CDR3 protein: CASSLGLVRDSPLHF
V gene: TRBV7-3; D gene: .; J gene: TRBJ1-1; clone size: .; CDR3 DNA: TGTGCCAGCAGCTTACGCGGCGAGACTAACACTGAAGCTTTCTTT; CDR3 protein: CASSLRGETNTEAFF
V gene: TRBV4-1; D gene: TRBD1; J gene: TRBJ2-5; clone size: .; CDR3 DNA: TGCGCCAGCAGCCAACAACAGACCGGGACAGGGGGCCGAGAGACCCAGTACTTC; CDR3 protein: CASSQQQTGTGGRETQYF
V gene: TRBV27; D gene: .; J gene: TRBJ2-7; clone size: .; CDR3 DNA: TGTGCCAGCAGTTTAAAAACAGGTCCCTACGAGCAGTACTTC; CDR3 protein: CASSLKTGPYEQYF
V gene: TRBV4-1; D gene: .; J gene: TRBJ1-5; clone size: .; CDR3 DNA: TGCGCCAGCAGCCAAGGGGGAGGGACGGGGAAGCCCCAGCATTTT; CDR3 protein: CASSQGGGTGKPQHF
V gene: TRBV18; D gene: .; J gene: TRBJ1-5; clone size: .; CDR3 DNA: TGTGCCAGCCCACCAGAGTCGCGGGGCCAGCCCCAGCATTTT; CDR3 protein: CASPPESRGQPQHF
V gene: TRBV5-1; D gene: TRBD2; J gene: TRBJ2-3; clone size: few; CDR3 DNA: TGCGCCAGCAGCCCGCAAGCGGGGTCAGATACGCAGTATTTT; CDR3 protein: CASSPQAGSDTQYF
V gene: TRBV11-2; D gene: .; J gene: TRBJ2-7; clone size: .; CDR3 DNA: TGTGCCAGCAGCTTATTAGGAGGACTTTCCCCCTACGAGCAGTACTTC; CDR3 protein: CASSLLGGLSPYEQYF
V gene: TRBV30; D gene: TRBD1; J gene: TRBJ1-4; clone size: .; CDR3 DNA: TGTGCCTGGGACGGACAGGGAACTAATGAAAAACTGTTTTTT; CDR3 protein: CAWDGQGTNEKLFF
V gene: TRBV5-4; D gene: .; J gene: TRBJ2-3; clone size: .; CDR3 DNA: TGTGCCAGCAGCTTTTCTGCGGGCAACACAGATACGCAGTATTTT; CDR3 protein: CASSFSAGNTDTQYF
V gene: TRBV18; D gene: .; J gene: TRBJ1-5; clone size: .; CDR3 DNA: TGTGCCAGCTCACCGGTGATGGGGCAAGGGAATCAGCCCCAGCATTTT; CDR3 protein: CASSPVMGQGNQPQHF